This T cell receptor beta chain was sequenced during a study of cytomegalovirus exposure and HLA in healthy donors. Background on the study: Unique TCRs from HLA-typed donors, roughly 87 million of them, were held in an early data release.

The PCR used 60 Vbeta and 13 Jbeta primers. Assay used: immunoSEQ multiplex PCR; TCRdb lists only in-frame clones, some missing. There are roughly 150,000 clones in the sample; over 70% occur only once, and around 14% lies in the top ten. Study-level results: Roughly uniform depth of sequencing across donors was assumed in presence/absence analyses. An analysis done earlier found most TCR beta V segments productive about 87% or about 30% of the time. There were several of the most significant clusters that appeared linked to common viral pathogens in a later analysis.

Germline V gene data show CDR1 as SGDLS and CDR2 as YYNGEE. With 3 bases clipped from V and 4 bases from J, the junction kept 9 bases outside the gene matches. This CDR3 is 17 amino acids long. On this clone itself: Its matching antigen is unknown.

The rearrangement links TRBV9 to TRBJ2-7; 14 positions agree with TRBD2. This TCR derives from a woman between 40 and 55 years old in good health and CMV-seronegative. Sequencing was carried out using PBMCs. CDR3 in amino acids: CASSGPRTSGGLYEQYF. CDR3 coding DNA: TGTGCCAGCAGCGGACCAAGGACTAGCGGGGGGCTTTACGAGCAGTACTTC.